The entry below describes one T cell receptor beta chain. Which antigen it targets is not known. It has no much larger one-base neighbor in the sample; base qualities were not kept. These data originate in a study of response to subunit inactivated influenza vaccine (dated by TCRdb to 2016 to 2019). In terms of the full investigation: Deep quantitative T cell receptor repertoire profiling was used in the study to track responses to a trivalent subunit inactivated influenza vaccine.

Libraries came from RT-PCR. TCRdb records Illumina HiSeq 2500 as the sequencer. The raw public data were reprocessed by TCRdb itself: fastp quality trimming at Q25, MiXCR clonotype calling, in-frame beta chains only. Rows with a matching CDR3 protein are joined into one entry that keeps the most common DNA and genes. This sample holds about 700,000 distinct CDR3 sequences; around 14% were observed only once. Of the sample, less than 7% falls within the top ten clones. Deletion took 1 base off V and 4 bases off J, with a span of 21 bases between the germline ends. Per the germline V gene, MDHEN is the CDR1 and SYDVKM is the CDR2. The CDR3 contains 18 residues, cysteine and phenylalanine counted. Kept here is only the CDR3 DNA, which spans 54 bases and is read in frame from base 1. The investigation overall reported the following: The authors proposed that each seasonal influenza vaccination may bring in only a limited number of new T cells.

The chain uses TRBV28 and TRBJ2-3; 6 matching bases give a weak D call of TRBD2. The source is a man aged 50 to 60 who received an inactivated influenza vaccine. Donor details come from another sample of the same person, matched by shared clones. Here the sequenced sample was PBMCs from blood, taken 14 days before vaccination. Here is the DNA: TGTGCCAGCAGTTTATCTATACGGCAATTCGGGACTGCAGATACGCAGTATTTT. The encoded protein is CASSLSIRQFGTADTQYF.